This T cell receptor beta chain was documented in a study of shared clonotypes between healthy human individuals (dated by TCRdb to between 2020 and 2021). Regarding the study in general: A couple of women and a few men aged 18 to 49 years were included in the cohort. For each donor, three plates each were used for CD4 naive and CD4 memory, two plates were used for CD8 naive, and one plate was used for CD8 memory. Blood TCR repertoires of several healthy adults were deeply sequenced to estimate repertoire size and the extent of clonotype sharing between individuals. To increase sequencing depth and limit assay-specific biases, TCR repertoire library preparation and sequencing were carried out by different laboratories using diverse techniques. Leukapheresis yielded between about 0.94 and 10 billion PBMCs per donor.

Points the paper makes about the study in general: Based on pairwise subsampling, the degree of clonotype sharing among donors was expected to be affected by sequencing depth. Clonotypes shared by all four sorted-subset donors showed higher generation probabilities than non-shared clonotypes. Rarefaction of sorted-subset datasets indicated incomplete sequencing despite the large sequencing depth. Naive subsets generally had larger estimated clonotype richness than memory subsets did. Sampling was limited to blood, and TCR repertoires in tissue likely differ from TCR repertoires in blood. Across four donors, around 5.4% of naive CD4, approximately 3.6% of naive CD8, roughly 2.2% of memory CD4, and roughly 0.4% of memory CD8 clonotypes were shared. Because the study included a small number of donors, the genetic and exposure-history diversity represented was limited.

A note on this clone: Its antigen specificity is not known. Nothing much larger sits one base from this clone, and base qualities are not available.

A distance of 9 bases separates the germline ends of V and J, which lose 11 bases and 2 bases respectively. CDR1 and CDR2 are read off the germline V gene as MDHEN and SYDVKM. CDR3 length: 11 amino acids, cysteine to phenylalanine. Solely the CDR3 DNA is kept, with 33 bases framed from the first base. Using the deep immunoSEQ assay, TCR CDR3 regions were amplified from genomic DNA by multiplex PCR. For each cell subset, the extracted genomic DNA was distributed evenly across all wells of several immunoSEQ 96-well plates, and each plate served as one replicate. For sorted subsets, about 200 ng genomic DNA, equal to some 28,000 T cell genomes, was loaded into each replicate PCR. Purified libraries were measured with a Qubit 3.0 fluorometer, size-checked on a Bioanalyzer 2100, and measured again with the KAPA Library Quantification kit. Every immunoSEQ 96-well plate was sequenced on a separate single-read 150-cycle Illumina NextSeq 550 flow cell. The published analysis was carried out like this. Because only junctional sequences without quality scores were contained in the immunoSEQ output, filtering matching that applied to full-length reads could not be performed. To assign V/J genes and CDR3, sequences were annotated using PyIR, a Python wrapper for IgBLAST v1.9, with IMGT germline references. Reads with weak V/J assignments (E-value above 1e-6), missing CDR3, stop codons, out-of-frame junctions, or ambiguous translated residues were removed. V3J clonotypes were defined by identical inferred V gene, J gene, and CDR3 amino acid sequence. The percentage overlap between two repertoires was calculated by dividing the number of shared unique clonotypes by the size of the smaller repertoire. Repertoire richness was assessed with RTK rarefaction, the Chao1 estimator, and Recon v2.1 estimates of unobserved clonotypes. OLGA was used to compute generation probabilities for all TCRbeta clonotypes that the gDNA method yielded from a handful of donors. Here the immuneACCESS table is served through TCRdb, limited to in-frame sequences with V and J called. Missing clones are a known gap in these copies; in checked studies unresolved V genes cover under half, and the rest lacks a known reason. V, J and clone size are those of that table, while D and trimming were read from the DNA. The sample table holds millions of clones, of which about 92% were seen once. The ten biggest clones cover around 1.7% of the sample.

CD8 naive samples were CD45RO-negative cells positively selected for CCR7, giving a CD45RA+CCR7+ population that excluded TemRA cells. The donors were healthy, HIV-negative adults with no recently reported acute infections or vaccinations. Every donor was a Caucasian adult residing in Nashville, Tennessee, USA. After blood collection by leukapheresis, PBMCs were isolated using Ficoll-Histopaque density gradient centrifugation and then cryopreserved in the vapor phase of liquid nitrogen. Purity and quantity of every magnetically sorted T cell population were checked by analytical flow cytometry. From each sorted fraction, genomic DNA was isolated and quantified by UV absorbance on a Nanodrop 2000c.

The receptor comes from a man younger than 35 in good health. Some clones in this sample may be carry-over from other donors' samples. The sample was naive CD8+ T cells from PBMCs. Read against the paper, the sample's cell subset or site label means: CD45RA+CCR7+. The chain is made from TRBV28 and TRBJ1-1, and perhaps TRBD1 as D gene, on 5 matching bases. This receptor has the CDR3 CAGGENTEAFF. The DNA sequence reads TGTGCCGGAGGGGAAAACACTGAAGCTTTCTTT.